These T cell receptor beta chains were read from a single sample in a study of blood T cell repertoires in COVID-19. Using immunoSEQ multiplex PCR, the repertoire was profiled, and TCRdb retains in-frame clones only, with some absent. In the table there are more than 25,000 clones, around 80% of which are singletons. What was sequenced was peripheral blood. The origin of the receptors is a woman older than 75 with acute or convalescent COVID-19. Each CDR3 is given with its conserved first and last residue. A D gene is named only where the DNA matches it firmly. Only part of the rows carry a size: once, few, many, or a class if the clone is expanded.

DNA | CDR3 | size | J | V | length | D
TGTGCCAGTAAGCCTGATAGCACAGATACGCAGTATTTT | CASKPDSTDTQYF | once | TRBJ2-3 | TRBV9 | 13 | -
TGCGCCAGCAGCTTGGGGGGAGGAAATGAAAAACTGTTTTTT | CASSLGGGNEKLFF | - | TRBJ1-4 | TRBV5-1 | 14 | -
TGTGCCAGCACCAAGCGGGGGACCTACAATGAGCAGTTCTTC | CASTKRGTYNEQFF | once | TRBJ2-1 | TRBV28 | 14 | TRBD2
TGTGCCAGCAGTGAAGCCGGAGGCGGCGTGGATACGCAGTATTTT | CASSEAGGGVDTQYF | - | TRBJ2-3 | TRBV6-1 | 15 | -
TGTGCCATCAGTGACGGGGGGGGCGATGGCTACACCTTC | CAISDGGGDGYTF | - | TRBJ1-2 | TRBV10-3 | 13 | -
TGTGCCAGCAGCTTAGCGCAACAGGGAAGGGAAAAACTGTTTTTT | CASSLAQQGREKLFF | - | TRBJ1-4 | TRBV7-9 | 15 | -
TGTGCCAGCAGTGAAGTTGGGCAGGGGGCTTATAGCGGGAGCTCCTACAATGAGCAGTTCTTC | CASSEVGQGAYSGSSYNEQFF | - | TRBJ2-1 | TRBV6-1 | 21 | -
TGTGCCAGCAGACCCGGGGGGCCGATAGGGGAGACCCAGTACTTC | CASRPGGPIGETQYF | - | TRBJ2-5 | TRBV6-5 | 15 | -
TGTGCCAGCAGCTTAGTCGGGGGGGCTCTTAGAGAGGCCCAGTACTTC | CASSLVGGALREAQYF | - | TRBJ2-5 | TRBV7-8 | 16 | TRBD2
TGCGCCAGCAGCCAAGATTCGGTCGCCGGGGAGCTGTTTTTT | CASSQDSVAGELFF | - | TRBJ2-2 | TRBV4-1 | 14 | -
TGTGCCAGCAGCCTGGGACAGGGTAATCAGCCCCAGCATTTT | CASSLGQGNQPQHF | - | TRBJ1-5 | TRBV7-9 | 14 | TRBD1
TGTGCCAGTAGCCTGGCCGCGGGGGGGGCGGATACGCAGTATTTT | CASSLAAGGADTQYF | - | TRBJ2-3 | TRBV19 | 15 | TRBD2
TGTGCCAGCAGTTCGGCGGGGGAATCCTACAATGAGCAGTTCTTC | CASSSAGESYNEQFF | - | TRBJ2-1 | TRBV27 | 15 | TRBD2
TGTGCCAGTAGTCCCCGGGGAGGGGATGAAAAACTGTTTTTT | CASSPRGGDEKLFF | - | TRBJ1-4 | TRBV19 | 14 | -
TGTGCCAGCAGCCATAGCGGGGGCATTGAGAGGGATACGCAGTATTTT | CASSHSGGIERDTQYF | - | TRBJ2-3 | TRBV4-2 | 16 | TRBD2
TGTGCCATCAGTGAGGGAGAGGGCGGGAACACTGAAGCTTTCTTT | CAISEGEGGNTEAFF | - | TRBJ1-1 | TRBV10-3 | 15 | -
TGTGCCAGCAGAACTGACAGGGGGATGGACGAGCAGTACTTC | CASRTDRGMDEQYF | - | TRBJ2-7 | TRBV6-5 | 14 | TRBD1
TGTGCCAGCAGCCCCCGACTAGCGGGTGGATACAATGAGCAGTTCTTC | CASSPRLAGGYNEQFF | - | TRBJ2-1 | TRBV27 | 16 | TRBD2
TGTGCTAGTGGTTCAAGCGGGGGAAAACTTGAGACCCAGTACTTC | CASGSSGGKLETQYF | - | TRBJ2-5 | TRBV12-5 | 15 | TRBD2
TGCGCCAGCAGCCTCTCCGGGACAGGGGCCTACGAGCAGTACTTC | CASSLSGTGAYEQYF | few | TRBJ2-7 | TRBV4-1 | 15 | TRBD1
TGTGCCACCCGGGGTTACACAGATACGCAGTATTTT | CATRGYTDTQYF | once | TRBJ2-3 | TRBV10-3 | 12 | -
TGTGCCAGCCAAAGGACTTTCTCCTACGAGCAGTACTTC | CASQRTFSYEQYF | - | TRBJ2-7 | TRBV7-2 | 13 | -
TGTGCCAGCAGCCCGGAGCGGTCTGGGGCCAACGTCCTGACTTTC | CASSPERSGANVLTF | - | TRBJ2-6 | TRBV7-2 | 15 | -
TGTGCCAGCAGCTTAGGAGTGCCCGGGGGGCGTCAGCCCCAGCATTTT | CASSLGVPGGRQPQHF | - | TRBJ1-5 | TRBV7-2 | 16 | -
TGTGCCAGCAGCCTCGGAGAGGGACTAGCGGAGGCTGAGCAGTTCTTC | CASSLGEGLAEAEQFF | - | TRBJ2-1 | TRBV5-4 | 16 | TRBD2
TGTGCCAGCAGTGAGCTTGGGACAGGGCGTAATCAGCCCCAGCATTTT | CASSELGTGRNQPQHF | - | TRBJ1-5 | TRBV6-1 | 16 | TRBD1
TGTGCCAGCAGCCAAGAAGGGCTAGCTGGAGAGCAGTACTTC | CASSQEGLAGEQYF | once | TRBJ2-7 | TRBV3-1/TRBV3-2 | 14 | -
TGTGCCAGCACGGCGGTGACCGGCCAGACCCACCAGCATTTT | CASTAVTGQTHQHF | - | TRBJ1-5 | TRBV6-5 | 14 | -
TGTGCCAGCTCACCACTAGCGGGAGAGACCCAGTACTTC | CASSPLAGETQYF | - | TRBJ2-5 | TRBV18 | 13 | TRBD2
TGCGCCAGCAGCCGTCCCGGGACAGGGAACACTGAAGCTTTCTTT | CASSRPGTGNTEAFF | - | TRBJ1-1 | TRBV4-1 | 15 | TRBD1
TGTGCCAGCAGTTCCCGGACAGGCTGGACCTTCACCGGGGCCAACGTCCTGACTTTC | CASSSRTGWTFTGANVLTF | - | TRBJ2-6 | TRBV27 | 19 | TRBD1
TGTGCCAGCAGTCAGCGGGAGATTAGCTACGAGCAGTACTTC | CASSQREISYEQYF | - | TRBJ2-7 | TRBV6-2/TRBV6-3 | 14 | TRBD2
TGTGCCAGCAGCTTTTTCCTTAGCGGGGTAGAGACCCAGTACTTC | CASSFFLSGVETQYF | - | TRBJ2-5 | TRBV7-9 | 15 | TRBD2
TGTGCCAGCAGCTTATCGGGGATTGGCTACACCTTC | CASSLSGIGYTF | - | TRBJ1-2 | TRBV7-6 | 12 | -
TGTGCCAGCAGCCAAACAGGGATCCCTGGAAACACCATATATTTT | CASSQTGIPGNTIYF | - | TRBJ1-3 | TRBV14 | 15 | -
TGTGCCAGCATCAGTGATGGCTACACCTTC | CASISDGYTF | - | TRBJ1-2 | TRBV6-5 | 10 | -